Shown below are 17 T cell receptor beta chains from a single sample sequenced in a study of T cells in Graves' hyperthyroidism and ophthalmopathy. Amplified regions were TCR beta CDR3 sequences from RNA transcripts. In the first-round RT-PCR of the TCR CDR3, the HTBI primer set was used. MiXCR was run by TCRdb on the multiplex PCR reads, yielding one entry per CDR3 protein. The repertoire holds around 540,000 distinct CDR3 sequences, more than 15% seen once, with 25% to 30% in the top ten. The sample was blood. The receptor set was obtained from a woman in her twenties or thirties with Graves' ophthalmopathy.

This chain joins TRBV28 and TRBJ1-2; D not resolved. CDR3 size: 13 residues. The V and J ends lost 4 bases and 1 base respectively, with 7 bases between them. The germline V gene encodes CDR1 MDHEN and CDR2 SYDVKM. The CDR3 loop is CASSSTDNYGYTF. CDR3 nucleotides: TGTGCCAGCAGTTCTACAGATAACTATGGCTACACCTTC.

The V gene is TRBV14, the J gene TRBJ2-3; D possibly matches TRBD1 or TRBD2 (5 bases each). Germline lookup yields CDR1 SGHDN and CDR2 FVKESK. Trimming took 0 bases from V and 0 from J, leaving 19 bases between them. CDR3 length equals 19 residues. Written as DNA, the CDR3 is TGTGCCAGCAGCCAAGATTGGATGAACCGGGACGGAAGCACAGATACGCAGTATTTT. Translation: CASSQDWMNRDGSTDTQYF.

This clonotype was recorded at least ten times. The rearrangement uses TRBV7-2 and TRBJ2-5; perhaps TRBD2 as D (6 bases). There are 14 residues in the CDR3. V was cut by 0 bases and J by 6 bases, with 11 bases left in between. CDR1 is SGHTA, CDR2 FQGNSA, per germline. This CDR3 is CASSLASGTQTQYF. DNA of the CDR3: TGTGCCAGCAGCTTAGCTAGCGGAACTCAGACCCAGTACTTC.

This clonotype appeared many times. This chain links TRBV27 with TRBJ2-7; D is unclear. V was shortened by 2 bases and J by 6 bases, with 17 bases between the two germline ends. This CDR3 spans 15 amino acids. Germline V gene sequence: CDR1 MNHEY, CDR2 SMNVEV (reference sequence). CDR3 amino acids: CASSLGRTPIREQYF. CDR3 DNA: TGTGCCAGCAGTTTAGGGCGGACCCCCATACGCGAGCAGTACTTC.

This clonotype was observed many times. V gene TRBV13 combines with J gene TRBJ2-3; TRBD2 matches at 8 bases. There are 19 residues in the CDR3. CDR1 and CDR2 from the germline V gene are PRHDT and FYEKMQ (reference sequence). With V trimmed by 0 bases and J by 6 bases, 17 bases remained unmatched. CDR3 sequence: CASSLGQVTSANLGDTQYF. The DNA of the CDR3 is TGTGCCAGCAGCTTAGGCCAAGTGACTAGCGCAAACCTAGGGGATACGCAGTATTTT.

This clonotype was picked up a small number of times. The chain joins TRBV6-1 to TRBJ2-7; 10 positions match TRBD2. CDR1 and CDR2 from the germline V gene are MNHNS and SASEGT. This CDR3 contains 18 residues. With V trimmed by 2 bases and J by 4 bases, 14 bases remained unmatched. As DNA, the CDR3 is TGTGCCAGCAGTGAACCCCATCCGGGACTAGCGCCCCAGTACGAGCAGTACTTC. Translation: CASSEPHPGLAPQYEQYF.

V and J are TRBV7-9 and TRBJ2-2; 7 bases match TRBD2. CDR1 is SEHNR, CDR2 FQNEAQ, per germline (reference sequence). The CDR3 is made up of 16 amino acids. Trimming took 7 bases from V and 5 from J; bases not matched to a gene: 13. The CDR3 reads CASTPGAGTGTGELFF. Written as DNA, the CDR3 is TGTGCCAGCACTCCCGGAGCGGGAACTGGGACCGGGGAGCTGTTTTTT.

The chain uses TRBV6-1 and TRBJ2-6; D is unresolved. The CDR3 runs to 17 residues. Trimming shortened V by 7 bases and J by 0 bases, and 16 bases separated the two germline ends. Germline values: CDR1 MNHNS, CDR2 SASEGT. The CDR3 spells CASIIAPLRSGANVLTF. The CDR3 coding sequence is TGTGCCAGCATAATAGCCCCCCTCCGCTCTGGGGCCAACGTCCTGACTTTC.

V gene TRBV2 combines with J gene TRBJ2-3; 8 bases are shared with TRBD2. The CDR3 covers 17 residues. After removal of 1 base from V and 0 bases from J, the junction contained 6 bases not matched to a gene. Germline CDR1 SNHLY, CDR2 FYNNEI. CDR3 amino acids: CASSEDLWTSSTDTQYF. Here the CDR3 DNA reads TGTGCCAGCAGTGAAGATTTGTGGACTAGCAGCACAGATACGCAGTATTTT.

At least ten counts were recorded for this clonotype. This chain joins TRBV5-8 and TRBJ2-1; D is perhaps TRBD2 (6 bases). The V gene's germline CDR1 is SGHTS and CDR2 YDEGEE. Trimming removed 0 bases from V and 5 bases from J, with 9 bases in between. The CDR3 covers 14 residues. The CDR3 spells CASSLGGVHNEQFF. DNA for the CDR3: TGTGCCAGCAGCTTGGGCGGGGTCCACAATGAGCAGTTCTTC.

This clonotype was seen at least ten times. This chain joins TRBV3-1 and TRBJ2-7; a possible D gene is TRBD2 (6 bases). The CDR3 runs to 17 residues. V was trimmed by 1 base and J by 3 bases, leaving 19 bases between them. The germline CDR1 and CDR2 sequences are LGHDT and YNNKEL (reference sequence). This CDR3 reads CASSQGFWLASDYEQYF. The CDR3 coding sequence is TGTGCCAGCAGCCAAGGTTTTTGGCTAGCGAGCGACTACGAGCAGTACTTC.

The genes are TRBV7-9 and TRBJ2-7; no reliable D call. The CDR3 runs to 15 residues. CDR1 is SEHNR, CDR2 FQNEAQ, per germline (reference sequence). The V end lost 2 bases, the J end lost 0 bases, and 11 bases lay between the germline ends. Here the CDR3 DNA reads TGTGCCAGCAGCTTATCACCTGTGTTCTCCTACGAGCAGTACTTC. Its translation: CASSLSPVFSYEQYF.

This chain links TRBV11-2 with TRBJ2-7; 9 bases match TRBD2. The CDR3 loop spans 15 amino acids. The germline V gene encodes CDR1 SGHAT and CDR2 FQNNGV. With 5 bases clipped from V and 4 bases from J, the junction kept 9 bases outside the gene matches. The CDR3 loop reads CASSTEAGGSYEQYF. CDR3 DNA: TGTGCCAGCAGCACCGAAGCGGGAGGCTCTTACGAGCAGTACTTC.

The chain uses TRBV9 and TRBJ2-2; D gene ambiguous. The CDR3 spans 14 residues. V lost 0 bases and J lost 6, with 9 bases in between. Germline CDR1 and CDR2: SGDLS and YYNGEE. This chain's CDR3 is CASSVATEAGELFF. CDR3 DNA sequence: TGTGCCAGCAGCGTAGCTACTGAGGCCGGGGAGCTGTTTTTT.

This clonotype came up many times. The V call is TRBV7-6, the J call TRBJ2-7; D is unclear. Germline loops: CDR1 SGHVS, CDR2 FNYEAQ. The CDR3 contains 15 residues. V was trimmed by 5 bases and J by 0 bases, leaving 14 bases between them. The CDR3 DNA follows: TGTGCCAGCAGCCCTGACACCTCAGCCTCCTACGAGCAGTACTTC. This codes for CASSPDTSASYEQYF. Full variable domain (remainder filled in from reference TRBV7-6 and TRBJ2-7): GAGVSQSPRYKVTKRGQDVALRCDPISGHVSLYWYRQALGQGPEFLTYFNYEAQQDKSGLPNDRFSAERPEGSISTLTIQRTEQRDSAMYRCASSPDTSASYEQYFGPGTRLTVT.

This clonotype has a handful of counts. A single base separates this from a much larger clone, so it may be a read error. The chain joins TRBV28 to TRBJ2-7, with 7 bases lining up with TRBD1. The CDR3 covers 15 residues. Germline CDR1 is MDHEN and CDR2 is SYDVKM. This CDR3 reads CASSTSGTVSYEQCF. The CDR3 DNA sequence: TGTGCCAGCAGTACCTCCGGGACAGTCTCCTACGAGCAGTGCTTC.

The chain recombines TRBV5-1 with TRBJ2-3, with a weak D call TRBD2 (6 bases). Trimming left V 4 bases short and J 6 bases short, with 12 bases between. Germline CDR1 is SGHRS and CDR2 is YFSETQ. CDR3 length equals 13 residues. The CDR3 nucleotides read TGCGCCAGCAGCCCGACTAGTTTGGATACGCAGTATTTT. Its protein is CASSPTSLDTQYF.